This TCR beta chain came from a study of response to subunit inactivated influenza vaccine. Study conclusions and caveats: Few additional T cells are recruited per seasonal influenza vaccination, authors suggested.

Each CDR3 protein is one row after TCRdb ran MiXCR on the RT-PCR reads. This sample yields approximately 730,000 distinct CDR3 sequences, of which about 15% are seen a single time; 5.5% to 7% belongs to the top ten. Details on this clonotype: What it recognizes is unknown.

The CDR3 runs 13 residues. CDR1 and CDR2 from the germline V gene are SQVTM and ANQGSEA. After removal of 7 bases from V and 4 bases from J, the junction contained 3 bases not matched to a gene. The receptor's source is a man between 45 and 60 years old who received an inactivated influenza vaccine. The material was PBMCs from blood, obtained 14 to 15 days before vaccination. The V and J genes are TRBV29-1 and TRBJ2-3; 12 nucleotides agree with TRBD1. In DNA, the CDR3 is TGCAGCGCGGGACAGGGGGCGGCAGATACGCAGTATTTT. It specifies CSAGQGAADTQYF.